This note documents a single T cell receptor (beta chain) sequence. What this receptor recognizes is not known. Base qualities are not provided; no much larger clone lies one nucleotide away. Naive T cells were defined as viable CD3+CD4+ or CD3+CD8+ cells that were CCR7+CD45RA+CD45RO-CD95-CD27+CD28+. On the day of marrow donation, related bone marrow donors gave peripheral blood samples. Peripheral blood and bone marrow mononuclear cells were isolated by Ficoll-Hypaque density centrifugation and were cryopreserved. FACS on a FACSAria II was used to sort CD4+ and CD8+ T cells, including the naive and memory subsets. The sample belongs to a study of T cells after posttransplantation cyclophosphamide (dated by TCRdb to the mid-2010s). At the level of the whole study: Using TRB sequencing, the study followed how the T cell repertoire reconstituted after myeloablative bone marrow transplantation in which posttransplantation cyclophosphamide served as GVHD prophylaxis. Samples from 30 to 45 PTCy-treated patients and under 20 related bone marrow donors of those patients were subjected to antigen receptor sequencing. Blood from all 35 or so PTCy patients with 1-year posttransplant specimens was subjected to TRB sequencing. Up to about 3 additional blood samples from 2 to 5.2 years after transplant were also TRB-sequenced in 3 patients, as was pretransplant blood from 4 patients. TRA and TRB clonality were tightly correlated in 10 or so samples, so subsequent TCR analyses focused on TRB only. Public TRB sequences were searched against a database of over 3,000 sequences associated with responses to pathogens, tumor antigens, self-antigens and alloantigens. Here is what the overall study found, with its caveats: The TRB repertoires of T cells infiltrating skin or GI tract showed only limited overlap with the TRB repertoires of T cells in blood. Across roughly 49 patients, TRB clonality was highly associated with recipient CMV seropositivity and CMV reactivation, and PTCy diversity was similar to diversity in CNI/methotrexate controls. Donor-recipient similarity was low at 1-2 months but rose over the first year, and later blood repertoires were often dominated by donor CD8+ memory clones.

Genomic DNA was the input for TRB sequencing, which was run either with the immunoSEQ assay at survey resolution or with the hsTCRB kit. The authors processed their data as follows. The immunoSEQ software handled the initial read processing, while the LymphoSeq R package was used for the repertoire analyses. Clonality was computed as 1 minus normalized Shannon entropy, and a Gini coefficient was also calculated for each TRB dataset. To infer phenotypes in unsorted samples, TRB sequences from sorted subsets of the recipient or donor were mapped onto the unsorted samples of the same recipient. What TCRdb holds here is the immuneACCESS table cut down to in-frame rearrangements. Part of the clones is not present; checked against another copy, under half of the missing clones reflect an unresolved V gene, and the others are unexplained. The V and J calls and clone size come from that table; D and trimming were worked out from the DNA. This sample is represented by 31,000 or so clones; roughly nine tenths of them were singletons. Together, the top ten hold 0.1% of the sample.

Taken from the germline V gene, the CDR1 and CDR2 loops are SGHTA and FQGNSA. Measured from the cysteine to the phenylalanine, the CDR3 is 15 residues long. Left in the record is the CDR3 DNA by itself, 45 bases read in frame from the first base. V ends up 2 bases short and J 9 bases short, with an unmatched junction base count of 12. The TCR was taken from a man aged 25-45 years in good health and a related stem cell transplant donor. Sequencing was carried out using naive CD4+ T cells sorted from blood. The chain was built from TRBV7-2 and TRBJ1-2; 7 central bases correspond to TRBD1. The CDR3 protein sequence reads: CASSLKKGTALSYTF. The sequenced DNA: TGTGCCAGCAGCTTAAAGAAAGGGACAGCCCTCAGCTACACCTTC.